This is a list of T cell receptor beta chains from one sample in a study of blood T cells in healthy people across ages. TCRdb used MiXCR to reprocess the 5' RACE reads, holding one entry per CDR3 protein. The table has 450,000 to 700,000 distinct CDR3 sequences, roughly 28% seen once; the top ten hold under 20%. The sequenced material came from blood. The receptors shown here come from a woman in her seventies in good health. CDR3s include the opening cysteine and the closing phenylalanine or tryptophan. D genes are given only for firm matches. Clone size, where shown, is once, few, many, or a class for clones that have expanded.

abundance	j_gene	d_gene	v_gene	CDR3nt	CDR3aa
few	TRBJ2-4	NA	TRBV5-1	TGTGCCAGCAGTCCGGACAGACTAGCCAAAAACATTCAGTACTTC	CASSPDRLAKNIQYF
NA	TRBJ1-4	NA	TRBV9	TGTGCCAGCAGCCCCCCAGGGTTTACTAATGAAAAACTGTTTTTT	CASSPPGFTNEKLFF
few	TRBJ1-5	NA	TRBV24-1	TGTGCCACCAGTGATCAGCGACAGGGCAATCAGCCCCAGCATTTT	CATSDQRQGNQPQHF
NA	TRBJ1-5	NA	TRBV20-1	TGCAGTGCTGGACAGAACAGTCAGCCCCAGCATTTT	CSAGQNSQPQHF
few	TRBJ2-1	TRBD2	TRBV20-1	TGCAGTGCTAGAGATTGGGGTTTCGGGGGGGACAATGAGCAGTTCTTC	CSARDWGFGGDNEQFF
NA	TRBJ1-4	NA	TRBV20-1	TGCAGTGCTAGATCGGCAGGGAGGGAAGAACTGTTTTTT	CSARSAGREELFF
NA	TRBJ2-5	NA	TRBV5-6	TGTGCCAGCAGTGAAGGAGGGGCAAAAGAGACCCAGTACTTC	CASSEGGAKETQYF
NA	TRBJ2-5	NA	TRBV5-1	TGCGCCAGCAGCCGCGAGTACAGGTCTTTTGAGACCCAGTACTTC	CASSREYRSFETQYF
few	TRBJ1-2	NA	TRBV12-3/TRBV12-4	TGTGCCAGCAGTTTTAGGGGTGTTCCAGGTGGCTACACCTTC	CASSFRGVPGGYTF
NA	TRBJ1-2	NA	TRBV6-5	TGTGCCAGCCTTGGAACCCAGGGAGGGGACTCGAGCTACACCTTC	CASLGTQGGDSSYTF
NA	TRBJ1-1	NA	TRBV29-1	TGCAGCGTTGGGGTGATGAACACTGAAGCTTTCTTT	CSVGVMNTEAFF
NA	TRBJ2-3	TRBD2	TRBV10-2	TGCGCCAGCAGTGAGGGAGCGGGAGGGCCAGTAGATACGCAGTATTTT	CASSEGAGGPVDTQYF
NA	TRBJ2-7	NA	TRBV7-9	TGTGCCAGCACTGCGGGCCACGAGCAGTACTTC	CASTAGHEQYF
few	TRBJ1-5	NA	TRBV29-1	TGCAGCGTTTCCAAAGGCGATGGTCAGCCCCAGCATTTT	CSVSKGDGQPQHF
NA	TRBJ2-4	TRBD1	TRBV6-5	TGTGCCAGCAGACCACAGGGGGGCAGGGGCAAAAACATTCAGTACTTC	CASRPQGGRGKNIQYF
NA	TRBJ1-1	TRBD1	TRBV12-3/TRBV12-4	TGTGCCAGCAGTGACAGGGGTGGAAGGACTGAAGCTTTCTTT	CASSDRGGRTEAFF
few	TRBJ2-5	NA	TRBV7-9	TGTGCCAGCAGTTTCCGAGCAGGAGGAGAGACCCAGTACTTC	CASSFRAGGETQYF
NA	TRBJ2-3	NA	TRBV20-1	TGCAGTGCTATCCCTACCCATACGCAGTATTTT	CSAIPTHTQYF
many	TRBJ2-1	TRBD2	TRBV20-1	TGCAGTGCTAGAGATCCCGCTGGCGGGAGCTACAATGAGCAGTTCTTC	CSARDPAGGSYNEQFF
many	TRBJ2-1	NA	TRBV5-1	TGCGCCAGCAGCTCCGGGACAAGCTCCTACAATGAGCAGTTCTTC	CASSSGTSSYNEQFF
few	TRBJ2-5	NA	TRBV11-3	TGTGCCAGCAGCTTAGATCCGGGTGGGCAAGAGACCCAGTACTTC	CASSLDPGGQETQYF
many	TRBJ2-7	TRBD1	TRBV5-1	TGCGCCAGCAGGTTATTGGACAGGGACGACGAGCAGTACTTC	CASRLLDRDDEQYF
many	TRBJ2-5	NA	TRBV7-2	TGTGCCAGCAGCTTACGGTCTATGGGTAGCGAGACCCAGTACTTC	CASSLRSMGSETQYF
few	TRBJ1-2	NA	TRBV19	TGTGCCAGTAGTATGGGCAGGCGTTTGGATGGCTACACCTTC	CASSMGRRLDGYTF
once	TRBJ2-7	NA	TRBV20-1	TGCAGTGCACGTCCCAGGGAATACTCCTACGAGCAGTACTTC	CSARPREYSYEQYF
NA	TRBJ2-7	NA	TRBV4-1	TGCGCCAGCAGCCCTTCGGAGCAGGCTAGCTCCTACGAGCAGTACTTC	CASSPSEQASSYEQYF
NA	TRBJ2-3	TRBD1	TRBV12-3/TRBV12-4	TGTGCCAGCAGTTTCGTCGGGACAGGTGGGGATACGCAGTATTTT	CASSFVGTGGDTQYF
NA	TRBJ2-1	NA	TRBV7-3	TGTGCCAGCAGCTTCGGGGGCTATTACAATGAGCAGTTCTTC	CASSFGGYYNEQFF
few	TRBJ2-5	NA	TRBV11-1	TGTGCCAGCAGAACCGGGGCCTGGGAGACCCAGTACTTC	CASRTGAWETQYF
few	TRBJ1-2	NA	TRBV2	TGTGCCAGCAGTGAAACCCCAGGGCCCTTCTTC	CASSETPGPFF
NA	TRBJ1-5	TRBD1	TRBV7-2	TGTGCCAGCAGCAAGGACAGGACAGTACAGCCCCAGCATTTT	CASSKDRTVQPQHF
NA	TRBJ1-3	NA	TRBV12-3/TRBV12-4	TGTGCCAGCACCTCGACAGAGCTAAACACCATATATTTT	CASTSTELNTIYF
many	TRBJ2-1	TRBD2	TRBV3-1	TGTGCCAGCAGCCAGTCTAGCGGGGGGTACAATGAGCAGTTCTTC	CASSQSSGGYNEQFF
NA	TRBJ2-5	TRBD2	TRBV5-1	TGCGCCAGCAGCCCGGGACTAGCGGGCCCGGAGACCCAGTACTTC	CASSPGLAGPETQYF
NA	TRBJ1-2	TRBD1	TRBV24-1	TGTGCCACCAGTGATCCGGGACAGGGGGCTGCTGGCTACACCTTC	CATSDPGQGAAGYTF
NA	TRBJ1-6	NA	TRBV7-9	TGTGCCAGCAGCTCGGGGACGGACTTTTTGGCCCTCCACTTT	CASSSGTDFLALHF